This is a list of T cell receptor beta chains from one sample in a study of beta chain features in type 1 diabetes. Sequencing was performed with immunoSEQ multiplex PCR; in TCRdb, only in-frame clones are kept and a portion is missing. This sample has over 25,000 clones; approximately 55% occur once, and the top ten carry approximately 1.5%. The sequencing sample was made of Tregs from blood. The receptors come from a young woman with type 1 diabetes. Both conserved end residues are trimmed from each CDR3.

ASSFRGADTQY,TRBJ2-3,TRBV5-1
ASRQVTYNEQF,TRBJ2-1,TRBV7-2
ASSLEASGRNEQF,TRBJ2-1,TRBV5-1
ASSSGAEQDYNEQF,TRBJ2-1,TRBV28
ASSSGQGGTEAF,TRBJ1-1,TRBV5-1
ASSLGLAATNEQF,TRBJ2-1,TRBV7-6
ASSPDGLAKNIQY,TRBJ2-4,TRBV9
ASSSGGQGYVLT,TRBJ2-6,TRBV5-1
ASSERLEQF,TRBJ2-1,TRBV25-1
ASSVAGGIWNEQF,TRBJ2-1,TRBV9
ASSSRGGDQNIQY,TRBJ2-4,TRBV5-4
ASSPGLASNRPHEQF,TRBJ2-1,TRBV7-8
AWGNGDTEAF,TRBJ1-1,TRBV30
ASRPLGAGVGNEQF,TRBJ2-1,TRBV5-4
ASSLGHPRQETQY,TRBJ2-5,TRBV7-9
ASSPPTSGAV,TRBJ2-1,TRBV6-1
ASSRPRVTYNEQF,TRBJ2-1,TRBV5-8
ASSPTSKKNIQY,TRBJ2-4,TRBV25-1
ASSAEVLAYEQY,TRBJ2-7,TRBV2
ASGPGTSISSTGELF,TRBJ2-2,TRBV12-5
ASSVSSGRAETQY,TRBJ2-5,TRBV2
ATSRDTRTDTQY,TRBJ2-3,TRBV15
ATSRDPLGGGEELF,TRBJ1-4,TRBV15
ASSLALSAGGETQY,TRBJ2-5,TRBV5-4
ASSLRVGGAEAF,TRBJ1-1,TRBV7-2
ASSNPRHTEAF,TRBJ1-1,TRBV27
ASSLRPTNTGELF,TRBJ2-2,TRBV7-6
ASSLGGEPSNQPQH,TRBJ1-5,TRBV7-2
ASSTGTSGYNEQF,TRBJ2-1,TRBV19
ASSLGTFGETQY,TRBJ2-5,TRBV5-4
ASSRRLNNEQF,TRBJ2-1,TRBV6-1
ASSLASQGEQF,TRBJ2-1,TRBV11-1
ASSLRTGTGELF,TRBJ2-2,TRBV5-1
ASSLGTVTDTQY,TRBJ2-3,TRBV5-5
ASTGRVTGELF,TRBJ2-2,TRBV19
ASSLSSNRDRGRNEQF,TRBJ2-1,TRBV5-1
AISERDLADGGELF,TRBJ2-2,TRBV10-3
ASRGVYESPLH,TRBJ1-6,TRBV25-1